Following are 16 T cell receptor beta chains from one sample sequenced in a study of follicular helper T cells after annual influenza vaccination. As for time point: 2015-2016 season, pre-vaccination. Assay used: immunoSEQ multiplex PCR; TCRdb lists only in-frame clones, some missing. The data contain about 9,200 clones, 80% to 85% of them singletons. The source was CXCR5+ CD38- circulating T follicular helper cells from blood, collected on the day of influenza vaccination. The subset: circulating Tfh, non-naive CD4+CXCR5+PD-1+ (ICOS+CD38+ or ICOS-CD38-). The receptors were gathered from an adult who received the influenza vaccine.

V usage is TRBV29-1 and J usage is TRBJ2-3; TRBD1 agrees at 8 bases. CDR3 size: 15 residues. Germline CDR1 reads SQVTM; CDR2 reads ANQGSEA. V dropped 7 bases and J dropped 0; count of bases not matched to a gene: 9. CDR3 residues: CSGMDWDRSTDTQYF. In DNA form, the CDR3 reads TGCAGCGGAATGGATTGGGACAGGAGCACAGATACGCAGTATTTT.

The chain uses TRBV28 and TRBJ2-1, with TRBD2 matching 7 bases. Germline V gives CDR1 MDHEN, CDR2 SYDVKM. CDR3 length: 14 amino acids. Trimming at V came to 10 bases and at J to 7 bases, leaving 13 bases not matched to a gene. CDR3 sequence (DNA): TGTGCCACCCAAGGGGCGGGAGATCAGAATGAGCAGTTCTTC. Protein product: CATQGAGDQNEQFF.

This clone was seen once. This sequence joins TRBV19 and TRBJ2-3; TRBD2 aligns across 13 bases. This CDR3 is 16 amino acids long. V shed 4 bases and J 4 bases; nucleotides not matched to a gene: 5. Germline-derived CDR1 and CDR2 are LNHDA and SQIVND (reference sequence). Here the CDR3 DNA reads TGTGCCAGTAGTACTAGGACTAGCGGGAGCCCAGATACGCAGTATTTT. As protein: CASSTRTSGSPDTQYF.

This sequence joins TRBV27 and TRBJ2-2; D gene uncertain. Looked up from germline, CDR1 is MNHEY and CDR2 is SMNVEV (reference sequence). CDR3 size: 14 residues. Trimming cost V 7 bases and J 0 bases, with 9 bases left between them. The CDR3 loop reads CASKKNANTGELFF. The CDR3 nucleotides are TGTGCCAGCAAAAAGAACGCGAACACCGGGGAGCTGTTTTTT.

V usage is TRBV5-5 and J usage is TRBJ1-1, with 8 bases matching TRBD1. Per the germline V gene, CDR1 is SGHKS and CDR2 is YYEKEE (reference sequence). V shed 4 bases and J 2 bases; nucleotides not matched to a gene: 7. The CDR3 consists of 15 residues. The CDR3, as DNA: TGTGCCAGCAGCATACGGACAGGGTTTAACACTGAAGCTTTCTTT. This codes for CASSIRTGFNTEAFF.

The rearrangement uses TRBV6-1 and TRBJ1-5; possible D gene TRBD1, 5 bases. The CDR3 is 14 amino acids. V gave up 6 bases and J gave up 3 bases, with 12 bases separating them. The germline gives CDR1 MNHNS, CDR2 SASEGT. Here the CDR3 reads CASRSQEVNQPQHF. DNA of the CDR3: TGTGCCAGCAGATCACAGGAGGTCAATCAGCCCCAGCATTTT.

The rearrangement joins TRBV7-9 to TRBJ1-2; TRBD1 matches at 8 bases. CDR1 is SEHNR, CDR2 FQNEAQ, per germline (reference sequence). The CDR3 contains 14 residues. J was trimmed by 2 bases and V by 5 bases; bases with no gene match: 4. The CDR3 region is CASSPRDRNYGYTF. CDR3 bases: TGTGCCAGCAGCCCCAGGGACAGGAACTATGGCTACACCTTC.

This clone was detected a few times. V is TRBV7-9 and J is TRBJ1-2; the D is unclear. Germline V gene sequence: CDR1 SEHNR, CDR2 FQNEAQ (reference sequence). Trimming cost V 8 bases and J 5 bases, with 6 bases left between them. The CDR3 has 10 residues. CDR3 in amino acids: CASDIYGYTF. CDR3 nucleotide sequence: TGTGCCAGCGATATATATGGCTACACCTTC.

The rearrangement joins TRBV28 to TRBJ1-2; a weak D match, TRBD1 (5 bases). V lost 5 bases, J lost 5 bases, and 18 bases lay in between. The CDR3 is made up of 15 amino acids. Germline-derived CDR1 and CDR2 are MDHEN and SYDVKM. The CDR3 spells CASSESRVGAYGYTF. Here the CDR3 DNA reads TGTGCCAGCAGTGAGAGCAGGGTCGGGGCATATGGCTACACCTTC.

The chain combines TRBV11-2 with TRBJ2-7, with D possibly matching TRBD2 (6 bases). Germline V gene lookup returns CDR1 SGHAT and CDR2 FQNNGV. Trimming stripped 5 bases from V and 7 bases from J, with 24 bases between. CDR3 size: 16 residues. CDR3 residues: CASSLSQRVRVQEQYF. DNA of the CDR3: TGTGCCAGCAGCCTATCTCAGCGGGTGAGGGTACAAGAGCAGTACTTC.

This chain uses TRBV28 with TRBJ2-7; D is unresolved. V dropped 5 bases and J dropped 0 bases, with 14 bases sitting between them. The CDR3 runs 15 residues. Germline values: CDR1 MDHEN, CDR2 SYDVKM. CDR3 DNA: TGTGCCAGCAGTCCTCTGAGGCTGAACTCCTACGAGCAGTACTTC. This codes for CASSPLRLNSYEQYF. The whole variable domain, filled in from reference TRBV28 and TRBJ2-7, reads DVKVTQSSRYLVKRTGEKVFLECVQDMDHENMFWYRQDPGLGLRLIYFSYDVKMKEKGDIPEGYSVSREKKERFSLILESASTNQTSMYLCASSPLRLNSYEQYFGPGTRLTVT.

As DNA, the CDR3 is TGTGCCAGCAGTTCCCCCGGGGGCGGGGGAAGCTACACCTTC. It encodes CASSSPGGGGSYTF. V usage is TRBV28 and J usage is TRBJ1-2; D may be TRBD1 (6 bases). This CDR3 region has 14 residues. Germline V gene data show CDR1 as MDHEN and CDR2 as SYDVKM. The V and J ends lost 4 bases and 9 bases respectively, with 18 bases between them.

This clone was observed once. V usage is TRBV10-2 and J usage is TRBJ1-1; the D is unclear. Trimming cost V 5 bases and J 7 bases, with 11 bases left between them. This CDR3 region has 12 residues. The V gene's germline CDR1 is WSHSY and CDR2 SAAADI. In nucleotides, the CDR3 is TGCGCCAGCAGTAATCGCGGGGTTGAAGCTTTCTTT. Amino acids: CASSNRGVEAFF.

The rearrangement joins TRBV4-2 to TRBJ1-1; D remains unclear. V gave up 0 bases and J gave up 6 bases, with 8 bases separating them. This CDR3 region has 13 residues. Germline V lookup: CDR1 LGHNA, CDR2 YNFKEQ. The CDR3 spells CASSQEPSSEAFF. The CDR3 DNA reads TGTGCCAGCAGCCAAGAGCCAAGCTCTGAAGCTTTCTTT.

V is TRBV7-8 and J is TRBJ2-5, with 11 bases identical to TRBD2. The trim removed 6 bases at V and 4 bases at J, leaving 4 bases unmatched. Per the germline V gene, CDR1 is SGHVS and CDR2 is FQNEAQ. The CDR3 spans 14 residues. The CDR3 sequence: CASSRGLAGETQYF. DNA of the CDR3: TGTGCCAGCAGTCGAGGACTAGCGGGAGAGACCCAGTACTTC.

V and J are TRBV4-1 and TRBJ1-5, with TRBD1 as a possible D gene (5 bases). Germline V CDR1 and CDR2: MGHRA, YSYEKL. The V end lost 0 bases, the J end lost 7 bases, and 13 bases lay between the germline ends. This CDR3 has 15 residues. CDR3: CASSQEGGPGQPQHF. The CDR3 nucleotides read TGCGCCAGCAGCCAAGAGGGCGGTCCAGGGCAGCCCCAGCATTTT.